Below, one T cell receptor (beta chain) is given with its context. These data come from a study of T cells in Graves' hyperthyroidism and ophthalmopathy. Study-wide background: Specimen type is peripheral blood, collected at initial diagnosis prior to any treatment.

The study based diagnoses on clinical symptoms, serum thyroxine and TRAb, thyroid ultrasound and orbital computed tomography. Amplification of TCR beta CDR3 regions used RNA as the template. The study used the HTBI primer set for a first-round RT-PCR of the TCR CDR3. Each CDR3 protein gets one entry after TCRdb re-called the multiplex PCR reads with MiXCR. The sample yields 300,000 to 400,000 distinct CDR3 sequences, approximately 17% seen once. This CDR3 comprises 13 residues. V was clipped by 3 bases and J by 6 bases, with 9 bases between them. Per germline, CDR1 KGHSH and CDR2 LQKENI. This receptor was obtained from a man between 18 and 29 years old with Graves' ophthalmopathy. The sample taken for sequencing was blood. The genes are TRBV18 and TRBJ2-4; D tentatively reads TRBD1 or TRBD2 (5 bases each). In nucleotides, the CDR3 is TGTGCCAGCTCACCGGGACGGACAAACATTCAGTACTTC. Residues: CASSPGRTNIQYF.